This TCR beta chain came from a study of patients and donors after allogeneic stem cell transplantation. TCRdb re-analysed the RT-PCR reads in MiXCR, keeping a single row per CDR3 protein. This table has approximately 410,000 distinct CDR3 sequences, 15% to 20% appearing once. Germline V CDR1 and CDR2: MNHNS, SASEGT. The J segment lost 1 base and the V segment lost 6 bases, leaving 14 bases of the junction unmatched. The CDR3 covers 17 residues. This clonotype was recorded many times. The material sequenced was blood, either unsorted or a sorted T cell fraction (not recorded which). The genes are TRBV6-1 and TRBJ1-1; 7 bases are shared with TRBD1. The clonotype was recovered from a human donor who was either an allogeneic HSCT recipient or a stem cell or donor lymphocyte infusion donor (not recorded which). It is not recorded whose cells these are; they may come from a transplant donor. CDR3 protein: CASSDRDKGQKNTEAFF. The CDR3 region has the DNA TGTGCCAGCAGCGACAGGGATAAGGGTCAGAAGAACACTGAAGCTTTCTTT.